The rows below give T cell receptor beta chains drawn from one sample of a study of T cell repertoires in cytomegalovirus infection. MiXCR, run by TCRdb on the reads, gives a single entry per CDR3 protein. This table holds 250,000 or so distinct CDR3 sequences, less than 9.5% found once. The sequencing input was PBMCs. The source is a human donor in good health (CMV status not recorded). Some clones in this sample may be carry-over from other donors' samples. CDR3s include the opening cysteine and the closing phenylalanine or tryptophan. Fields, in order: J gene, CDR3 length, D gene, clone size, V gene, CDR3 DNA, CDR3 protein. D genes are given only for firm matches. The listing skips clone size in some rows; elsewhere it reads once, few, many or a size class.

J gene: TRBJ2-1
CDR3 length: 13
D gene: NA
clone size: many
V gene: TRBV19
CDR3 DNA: TGTGCCAGTAGTGCTCAAGGATCGACGGAGCAGTTCTTC
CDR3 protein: CASSAQGSTEQFF

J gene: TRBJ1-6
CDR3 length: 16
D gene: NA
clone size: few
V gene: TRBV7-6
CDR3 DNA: TGTGCCAGCAGCTTTCGCAGCAGGGGAGGAAATTCACCCCTCCACTTT
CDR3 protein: CASSFRSRGGNSPLHF

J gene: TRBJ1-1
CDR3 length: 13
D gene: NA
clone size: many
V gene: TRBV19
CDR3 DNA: TGTGCCAGTAGTATCTTGGGCCCCACTGAAGCTTTCTTT
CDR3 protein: CASSILGPTEAFF

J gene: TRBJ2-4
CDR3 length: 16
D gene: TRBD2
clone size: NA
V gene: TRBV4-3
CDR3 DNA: TGCGCCAGCAGCCCCCGGACTAGCGGGGGGGCTCACATTCAGTACTTC
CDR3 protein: CASSPRTSGGAHIQYF

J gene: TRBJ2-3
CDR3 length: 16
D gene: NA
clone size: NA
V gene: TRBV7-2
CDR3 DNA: TGTGCCAGCAGCTTAGCCATCCGGGGCCAGGGACATACGCAGTATTTT
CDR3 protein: CASSLAIRGQGHTQYF

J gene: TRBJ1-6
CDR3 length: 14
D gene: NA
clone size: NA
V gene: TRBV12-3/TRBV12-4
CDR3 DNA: TGTGCCAGCAGCGAACAGACCTCTAATTCACCCCTCCACTTT
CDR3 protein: CASSEQTSNSPLHF

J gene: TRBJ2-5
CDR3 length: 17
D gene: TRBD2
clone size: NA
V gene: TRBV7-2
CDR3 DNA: TGTGCCAGCAGCTTAGCGCGGGGGGGTCCCTTACAAGAGACCCAGTACTTC
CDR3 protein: CASSLARGGPLQETQYF

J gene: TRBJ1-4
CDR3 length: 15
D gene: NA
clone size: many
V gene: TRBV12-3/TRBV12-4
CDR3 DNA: TGTGCCAGCAGTCATTGGACAGACTTAAATGAAAAACTGTTTTTT
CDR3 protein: CASSHWTDLNEKLFF

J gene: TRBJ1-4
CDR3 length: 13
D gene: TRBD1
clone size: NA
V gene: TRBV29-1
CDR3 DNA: TGCAGCGCTAGGGGACAGGGGAGCGAAAAACTGTTTTTT
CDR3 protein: CSARGQGSEKLFF

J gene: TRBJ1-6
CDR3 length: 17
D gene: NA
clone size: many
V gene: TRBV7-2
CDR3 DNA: TGTGCCAGCAGCTTACGGCCCCACAGGGTAAAAAATTCACCCCTCCACTTT
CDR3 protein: CASSLRPHRVKNSPLHF

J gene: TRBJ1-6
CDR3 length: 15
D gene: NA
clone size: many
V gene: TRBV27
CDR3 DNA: TGTGCCAGCAGGCTATGGGGAGAGTATAATTCACCCCTCCACTTT
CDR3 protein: CASRLWGEYNSPLHF

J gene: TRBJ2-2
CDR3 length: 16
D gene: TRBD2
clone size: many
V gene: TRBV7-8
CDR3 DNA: TGTGCCAGCACCCCGGGGGGCGGGGGGGCCGTCGGGGAGCTGTTTTTT
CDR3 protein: CASTPGGGGAVGELFF

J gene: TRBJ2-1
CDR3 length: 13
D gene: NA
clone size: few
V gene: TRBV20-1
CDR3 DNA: TGCAGTGCTAATCAGGGCGGTTACAATGAGCAGTTCTTC
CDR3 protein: CSANQGGYNEQFF

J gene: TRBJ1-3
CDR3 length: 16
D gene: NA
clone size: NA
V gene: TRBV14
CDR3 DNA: TGTGCCAGCAGCCAAGGGGGTGGATGGCGTGGAAACACCATATATTTT
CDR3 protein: CASSQGGGWRGNTIYF

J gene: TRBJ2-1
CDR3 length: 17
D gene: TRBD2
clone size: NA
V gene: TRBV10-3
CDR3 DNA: TGTGCCATCAGTGAGGCAGGACTAGCGCCCTCCTACAATGAGCAGTTCTTC
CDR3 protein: CAISEAGLAPSYNEQFF

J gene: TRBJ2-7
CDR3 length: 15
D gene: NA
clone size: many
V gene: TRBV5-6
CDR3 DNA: TGTGCCAGCAGCACATACGCCGGGACTGCCTTAGGGCAGTACTTC
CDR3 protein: CASSTYAGTALGQYF

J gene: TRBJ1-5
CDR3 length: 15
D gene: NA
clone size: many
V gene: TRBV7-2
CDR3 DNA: TGTGCCAGCAGCTTAGCGGCAGGGTGGGATCAGCCCCAGCATTTT
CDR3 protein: CASSLAAGWDQPQHF

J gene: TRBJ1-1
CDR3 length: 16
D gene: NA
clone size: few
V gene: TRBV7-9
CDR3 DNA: TGTGCCAGCAGCTTAACCCGAGGCCCCAAGAACACTGAAGCTTTCTTT
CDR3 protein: CASSLTRGPKNTEAFF

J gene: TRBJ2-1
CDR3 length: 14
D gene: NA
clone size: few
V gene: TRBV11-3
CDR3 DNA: TGTGCCAGCAGCTTAGAGTCAGCGGACAATGAGCAGTTCTTC
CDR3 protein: CASSLESADNEQFF

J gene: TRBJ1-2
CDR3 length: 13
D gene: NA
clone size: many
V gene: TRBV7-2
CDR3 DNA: TGTGCCAGCAGGATAGGGGCAGGATATGGCTACACCTTC
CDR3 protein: CASRIGAGYGYTF

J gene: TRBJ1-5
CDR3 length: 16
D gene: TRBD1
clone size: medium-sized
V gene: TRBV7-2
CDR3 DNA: TGTGCCAGCAGCGGATCAACAGGGGGTCCCAATCAGCCCCAGCATTTT
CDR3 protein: CASSGSTGGPNQPQHF

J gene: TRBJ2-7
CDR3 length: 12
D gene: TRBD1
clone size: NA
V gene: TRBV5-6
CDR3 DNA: TGTGCCAGCAGCAGGACAGGGCGCGTGCAGTACTTC
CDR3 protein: CASSRTGRVQYF

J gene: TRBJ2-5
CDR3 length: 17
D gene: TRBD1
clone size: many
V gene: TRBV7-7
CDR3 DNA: TGTGCCAGCAGCCGCCGTCCCGGGACAGGGGGGGCAGAGACCCAGTACTTC
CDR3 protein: CASSRRPGTGGAETQYF

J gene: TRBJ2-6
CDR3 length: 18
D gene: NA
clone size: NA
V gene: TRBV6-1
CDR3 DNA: TGTGCCAGCAGAAACGAGCAGGGGGGGGGGACTGGGGCCAACGTCCTGACTTTC
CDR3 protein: CASRNEQGGGTGANVLTF

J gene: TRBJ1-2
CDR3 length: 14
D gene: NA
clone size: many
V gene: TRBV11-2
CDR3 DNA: TGTGCCAGCAGCCGAGGACAGCTCAACTATGGCTACACCTTC
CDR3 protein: CASSRGQLNYGYTF

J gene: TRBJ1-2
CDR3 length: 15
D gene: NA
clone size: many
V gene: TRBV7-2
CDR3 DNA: TGTGCCAGCACCCTAAGTCCGGTAACCAACTATGGCTACACCTTC
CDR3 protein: CASTLSPVTNYGYTF

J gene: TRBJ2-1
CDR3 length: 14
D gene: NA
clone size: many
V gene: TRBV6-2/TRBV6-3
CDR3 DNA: TGTGCCAGCAGTTACGGTCTAGCTAACAATGAGCAGTTCTTC
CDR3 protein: CASSYGLANNEQFF